This TCR beta chain was observed in a study of post-analysis software for immune sequencing data (dated by TCRdb to the mid-2010s). Regarding the complete study: Relapsing-remitting, secondary progressive and progressive-relapsing multiple sclerosis were recorded as disease courses, and subtype annotation was lacking for some patients. The multiple sclerosis patient repertoires were compared with some twelve previously published healthy control repertoires from donors aged 6 to 25 years. A subset of samples was prepared in parallel using single-end sample barcoding, then pooled and co-amplified after Illumina adapter ligation.

The trim is 4 bases for V and 1 base for J, with a gap of 10 bases between the germline ends. The CDR3 measures 15 amino acids from cysteine to phenylalanine. Kept here is only the CDR3 DNA, which spans 45 bases and is read in frame from base 1. CDR1 SGHTA and CDR2 FQGNSA are derived from the germline V gene. To demonstrate the VDJtools post-analysis software, the study profiled TCR beta repertoires from the peripheral blood of 13 young patients with multiple sclerosis. Multiple sclerosis patients were children and adolescents aged about 6 to 16 years. What the study reported, not specific to this receptor: Direct clustering with F measure revealed strong co-clustering of samples prepared in the same batch, which led to a batch-effect correction. Patients showed significantly higher frequencies than controls for five TRBV segments, among them TRBV5-6, TRBV5-1 and TRBV20-1. Significantly lower normalized Chao1 diversity was found in multiple sclerosis patients than in controls, suggesting substantial peripheral T-cell clonal expansion. The multiple sclerosis patient group was slightly younger than the control group.

For this clonotype: Its antigen has not been determined. No base quality information exists; no much larger clone differs at one position.

Receptors were amplified or captured by PCR. The run used an Illumina HiSeq 2500. Unique molecular identifiers were incorporated into TCR beta cDNA libraries to reduce PCR and sequencing biases. Per 1 to 10 million input T cells, roughly 500,000 cDNA molecules were obtained, such that each molecule approximated one T cell. Patient libraries were prepared and sequenced with the same protocol used for the earlier healthy control dataset. Samples belonging to the same batch were prepared together, multiplexed and sequenced on a shared HiSeq lane. Under the source paper's analysis protocol: MIGEC handled the raw barcoded reads, throwing out single-read molecular identifier groups before consensus assembly and CDR3 extraction. VDJtools was used for post-analysis of the clonotype tables, and diversity was normalized by down-sampling every dataset to the size of the smallest sample. Repertoire overlap clustering matched CDR3 amino acid but not nucleotide sequences to correct batch-related cross-sample contamination. Using fastp at Q25 and MiXCR, TCRdb reprocessed the public reads and kept productive beta chains. CDR3 protein duplicates are merged, each entry listing the most common genes and DNA. TCRdb, not the authors, supplied the V and J calls. The sample table holds roughly 540,000 distinct CDR3 sequences, of which less than 40% were seen once. The ten largest clonotypes hold less than 6% of the sample.

This sequence uses TRBV7-2 and TRBJ2-2; the D region possibly corresponds to TRBD2 (6 bases align). Sequencing input: blood. The clonotype originates from a girl aged 2-17 years with multiple sclerosis. DNA sequence: TGTGCCAGCAGCTCTAGCGCCATGAACACCGGGGAGCTGTTTTTT. The encoded protein is CASSSSAMNTGELFF.